Reported below is one TCR beta chain. This clone showed up just once. The antigen it recognizes is unknown. The input lacks base qualities; no much larger clone sits a single base away. There are 12 amino acids in the CDR3, from cysteine to phenylalanine inclusive. Only CDR3 DNA is held: 36 bases, read in frame from base 1. According to the germline V gene (reference sequence), CDR1 reads LNHNV and CDR2 reads YYDKDF. Relative to germline, V is missing 2 bases and J is missing 8 bases, with 0 bases of the junction outside any gene match. Genomic DNA was extracted from sorted cells for sequencing of the TCRbeta CDR3 region. The immunoSEQ Assay was used for sequencing of TCRbeta CDR3 regions. TCRdb took this table from immuneACCESS and kept in-frame rearrangements with V and J called. Such tables lack part of the clones; where checked against another copy, unresolved V genes explain under half of the gap, and the rest is unexplained. For this sample the table gives 25,000 to 35,000 clones, of which approximately 88% were detected only once. In total, the top ten clones hold 22% of the sample.

Patients with a history of autoimmune disease or receiving systemic immunosuppression were excluded from the trial. Peripheral blood for TCR sequencing was collected from all dose cohorts at baseline, on cycle 4 day 1, and on cycle 7 day 1. The samples were taken from a phase I, first-in-human, multicenter, open-label dose-escalation trial of ivuxolimab. Adults with locally advanced or metastatic head and neck squamous cell, hepatocellular, melanoma or renal cell carcinoma were enrolled in the trial. CD4+ and CD8+ T cells were sorted separately from peripheral blood before TCR sequencing. The sample is drawn from a study of OX40 agonist ivuxolimab in advanced cancers. Study-wide context: Ivuxolimab, which targeted the costimulatory receptor OX40 (CD134), was an agonistic, fully human IgG2 monoclonal antibody. The paper covers the monotherapy dose-escalation part of the phase I ivuxolimab trial, which included N of about 56 patients. Patients were allowed to have had prior anti-PD-1, anti-PD-L1 or anti-CTLA-4 therapy, and 40% to 45% of the dose-escalation patients had been treated with checkpoint inhibitors. In the dose-escalation cohort, roughly 82% of patients were male, and the mean age was roughly 60 years with a range of roughly 20 to 85. Intravenous ivuxolimab was administered to patients every 2 weeks at six dose levels: 0.01, 0.1, 0.3, 1.5, 3 and 10 mg/kg. Peripheral TCRbeta sequencing was intended to test whether TCR sequence diversity was altered and clonal T-cell expansion was caused by ivuxolimab. Of the approximately 50 dose-escalation patients, hepatocellular carcinoma was present in around 20, melanoma in roughly 15, renal cell carcinoma in 9 and head and neck cancer in 9. Partial responses occurred in three dose-escalation patients: two with cutaneous melanoma and one with hepatocellular carcinoma.

Study-level results and caveats: After ivuxolimab, CD8+ T cells had more expanded clones than CD4+ T cells on average. Low levels of normalized T-cell clonal expansion were also seen in some patients who did not respond. The antigen specificity of the peripheral T cells that underwent clonal expansion was not determined. In partial responders in the 0.1-3.0 mg/kg groups, normalized peripheral clonal expansion was found to be among the lowest, especially among CD8+ T cells. At doses of 0.1 to 3.0 mg/kg, clonal expansion of both CD4+ and CD8+ T cells in blood was seen between baseline and week 6.

Sample: CD4+ or CD8+ T cells sorted from blood, taken in a trial of the OX40 agonist ivuxolimab. The chain couples TRBV15 to TRBJ2-1; 7 junctional bases match TRBD2. This receptor was identified in an adult with an advanced solid tumor such as melanoma, head and neck, liver or kidney cancer. DNA sequence: TGTGCCACCAGCAGAAGCGGGGATGAGCAGTTCTTC. This is translated as CATSRSGDEQFF.